This TCR beta chain was obtained from a study of response to subunit inactivated influenza vaccine. Whole-study findings and limits: Authors suggested seasonal influenza vaccinations each recruit few new T cells.

TCRdb processed the RT-PCR reads anew with MiXCR; each CDR3 protein has one entry. The sample shows approximately 500,000 distinct CDR3 sequences, roughly 13% of them seen only once. To note about this clonotype: Its antigen is still unknown.

Germline V lookup: CDR1 SGHRS, CDR2 YFSETQ. V lost 4 bases and J lost 4; bases outside the gene matches: 3. The CDR3 runs to 14 residues. Sequencing was performed on PBMCs from blood, taken 45 days after vaccination. The rearrangement links TRBV5-1 to TRBJ2-1; the match to TRBD2 covers 9 bases. The receptor's source is a man aged 50 to 59 who received an inactivated influenza vaccine. This CDR3 reads CASSEAGGYNEQFF. DNA for the CDR3: TGCGCCAGCAGCGAGGCGGGAGGGTACAATGAGCAGTTCTTC.